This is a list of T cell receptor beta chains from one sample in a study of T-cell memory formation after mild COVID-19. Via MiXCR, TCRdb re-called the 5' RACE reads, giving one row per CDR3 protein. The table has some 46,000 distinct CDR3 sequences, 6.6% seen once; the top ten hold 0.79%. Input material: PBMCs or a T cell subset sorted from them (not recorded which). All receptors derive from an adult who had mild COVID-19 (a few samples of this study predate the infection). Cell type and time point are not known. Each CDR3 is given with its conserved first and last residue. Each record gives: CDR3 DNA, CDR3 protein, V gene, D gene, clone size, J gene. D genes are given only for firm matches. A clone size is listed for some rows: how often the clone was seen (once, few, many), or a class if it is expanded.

TGTGCCAGCAGTCCGACTATGGGACAGGGGGCAGGGGACACTGAAGCTTTCTTT | CASSPTMGQGAGDTEAFF | TRBV12-3/TRBV12-4 | TRBD1 | many | TRBJ1-1
TGTGCCAGCAGCTTGGTGTCAGCGAACACTGAAGCTTTCTTT | CASSLVSANTEAFF | TRBV5-8 | NA | many | TRBJ1-1
TGTGCCAGCAGTGAAGCTTACACAGATACGCAGTATTTT | CASSEAYTDTQYF | TRBV12-3/TRBV12-4 | NA | many | TRBJ2-3
TGTGCCAGCAGCTTATTACCTAGCGGGGAGACCCAGTACTTC | CASSLLPSGETQYF | TRBV7-3 | TRBD2 | many | TRBJ2-5
TGTGCCAGCAGTCGGACTAGCGGGCCGTCCTACAATGAGCAGTTCTTC | CASSRTSGPSYNEQFF | TRBV6-5 | TRBD2 | many | TRBJ2-1
TGTGCCTGGAGTTACAACTACAATGAGCAGTTCTTC | CAWSYNYNEQFF | TRBV30 | NA | many | TRBJ2-1
TGTGCCAGCAGGGCCGGATGGGCAGATACGCAGTATTTT | CASRAGWADTQYF | TRBV6-5 | NA | NA | TRBJ2-3
TGCAGTGCTAGCGGAACAGGGGGTTTCATCTACGAGCAGTACTTC | CSASGTGGFIYEQYF | TRBV20-1 | TRBD1 | many | TRBJ2-7
TGTGCCAGCAGCGTAGTAGGGGCTCAAGAGACCCAGTACTTC | CASSVVGAQETQYF | TRBV9 | NA | NA | TRBJ2-5
TGTGCCAGCAGTTACGGTAGCGGGAGGGCATTTGGGGCCAACGTCCTGACTTTC | CASSYGSGRAFGANVLTF | TRBV6-2/TRBV6-3 | TRBD2 | many | TRBJ2-6
TGCAGTGCTAGAGTCCAGGACAGGGGATACTACGAGCAGTACTTC | CSARVQDRGYYEQYF | TRBV20-1 | TRBD1 | many | TRBJ2-7
TGTGCCAGCAGACTGACACTTGGGAATGAGCAGTTCTTC | CASRLTLGNEQFF | TRBV12-3/TRBV12-4 | NA | many | TRBJ2-1
TGCGCCAGCAGCTCCGGGACAGGGAATGGTGGCACTGAAGCTTTCTTT | CASSSGTGNGGTEAFF | TRBV5-1 | TRBD1 | many | TRBJ1-1
TGCGCCAGCAGAAGGATACGAGAGAACGAGCAGTACTTC | CASRRIRENEQYF | TRBV5-1 | NA | many | TRBJ2-7
TGCAGTGCTGCTGGGACGGACATCTATGGCTACACCTTC | CSAAGTDIYGYTF | TRBV20-1 | NA | few | TRBJ1-2
TGTGCCAGCAGCCAAGATAGGGGACGCCGAGCTTTCTTT | CASSQDRGRRAFF | TRBV14 | NA | few | TRBJ1-1
TGCAGTGCTAGAAGACTAGCGGCCACAGATACGCAGTATTTT | CSARRLAATDTQYF | TRBV20-1 | TRBD2 | many | TRBJ2-3
TGTGCCAGCAGCTTAGTTCGGGGGGGTGAGACTGAAGCTTTCTTT | CASSLVRGGETEAFF | TRBV11-2 | NA | NA | TRBJ1-1
TGTGCCAGCAGCTCCTGGGACAGAGGACGCTTTCAAGAGACCCAGTACTTC | CASSSWDRGRFQETQYF | TRBV7-9 | TRBD1 | many | TRBJ2-5
TGTGCCAGCAGTTCCGACGGAATACTAGCGGGAGGGCGGAGAGATACGCAGTATTTT | CASSSDGILAGGRRDTQYF | TRBV7-2 | TRBD2 | many | TRBJ2-3
TGTGCCAGCAGCTTACTGACAGGGGTGGAAGAGACCCAGTACTTC | CASSLLTGVEETQYF | TRBV7-9 | TRBD1 | many | TRBJ2-5
TGTGCCAGCAGTCAAAGGTCACTAGCGGGAGGTTTAGTATCCTACGAGCAGTACTTC | CASSQRSLAGGLVSYEQYF | TRBV12-3/TRBV12-4 | TRBD2 | few | TRBJ2-7
TGTGCCAGCAGCCCTCGGGGCCTGAACACCGGGGAGCTGTTTTTT | CASSPRGLNTGELFF | TRBV7-3 | NA | many | TRBJ2-2
TGTGCCAGCAGCTTCCCAGTGGGAAGCTCCTACAATGAGCAGTTCTTC | CASSFPVGSSYNEQFF | TRBV7-2 | NA | many | TRBJ2-1